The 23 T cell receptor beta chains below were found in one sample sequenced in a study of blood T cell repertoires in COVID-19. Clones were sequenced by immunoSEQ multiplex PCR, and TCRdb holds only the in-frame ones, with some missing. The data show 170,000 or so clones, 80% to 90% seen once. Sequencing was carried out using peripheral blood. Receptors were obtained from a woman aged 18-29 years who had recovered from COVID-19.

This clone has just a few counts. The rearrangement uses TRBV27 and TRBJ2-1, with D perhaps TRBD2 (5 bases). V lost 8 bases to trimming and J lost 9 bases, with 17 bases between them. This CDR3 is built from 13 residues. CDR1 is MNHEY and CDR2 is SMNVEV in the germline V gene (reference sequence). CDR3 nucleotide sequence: TGTGCCAGCGCGAGAGCTAGCTCCGGTGAGCAGTTCTTC. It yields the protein CASARASSGEQFF.

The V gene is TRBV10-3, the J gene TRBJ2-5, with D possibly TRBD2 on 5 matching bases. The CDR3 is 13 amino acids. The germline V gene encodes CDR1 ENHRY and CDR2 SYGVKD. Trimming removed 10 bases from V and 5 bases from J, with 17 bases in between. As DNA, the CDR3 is TGTGCCACTAGCCCCAGTCTTTCGGAGACCCAGTACTTC. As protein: CATSPSLSETQYF.

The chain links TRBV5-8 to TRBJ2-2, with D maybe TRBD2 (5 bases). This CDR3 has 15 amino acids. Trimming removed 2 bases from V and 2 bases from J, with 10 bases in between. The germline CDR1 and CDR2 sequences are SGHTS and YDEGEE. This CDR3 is CASSFIGENTGELFF. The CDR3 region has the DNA TGTGCCAGCAGCTTTATCGGGGAAAACACCGGGGAGCTGTTTTTT. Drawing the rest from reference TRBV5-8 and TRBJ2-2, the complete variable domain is EAGVTQSPTHLIKTRGQQATLRCSPISGHTSVYWYQQALGLGLQFLLWYDEGEERNRGNFPPRFSGRQFPNYSSELNVNALELEDSALYLCASSFIGENTGELFFGEGSRLTVL.

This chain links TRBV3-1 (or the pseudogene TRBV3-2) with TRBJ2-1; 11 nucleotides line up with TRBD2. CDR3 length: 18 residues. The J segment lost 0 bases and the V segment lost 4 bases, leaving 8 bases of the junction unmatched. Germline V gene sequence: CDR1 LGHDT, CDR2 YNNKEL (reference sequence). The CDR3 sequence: CASSPKISGGVSYNEQFF. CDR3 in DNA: TGTGCCAGCAGCCCAAAGATTAGCGGGGGGGTCTCCTACAATGAGCAGTTCTTC.

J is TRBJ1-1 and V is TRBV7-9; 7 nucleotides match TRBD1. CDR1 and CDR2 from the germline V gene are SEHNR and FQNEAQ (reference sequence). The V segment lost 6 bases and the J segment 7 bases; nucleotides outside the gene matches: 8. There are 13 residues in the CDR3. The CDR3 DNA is TGTGCCAGCAGGGGGACAGTACTAGGTGAAGCTTTCTTT. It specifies CASRGTVLGEAFF.

The CDR3 DNA sequence: TGTGCCACCAGTGATAGGACAGGGGAGCCGCCGGGCTCTGGCTACACCTTC. This codes for CATSDRTGEPPGSGYTF. V usage is TRBV24-1 and J usage is TRBJ1-2; 9 bases are shared with TRBD1. CDR1 KGHDR and CDR2 SFDVKD come from the germline V gene. The V segment lost 3 bases and the J segment 7 bases; nucleotides outside the gene matches: 14. The CDR3 consists of 17 residues.

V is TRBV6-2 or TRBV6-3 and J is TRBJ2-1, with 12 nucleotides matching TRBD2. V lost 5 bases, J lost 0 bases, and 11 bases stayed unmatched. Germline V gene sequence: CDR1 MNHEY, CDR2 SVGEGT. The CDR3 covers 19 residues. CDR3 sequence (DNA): TGTGCCAGCAGTCTAGGGACTAGCGGGCAAATTCGCTCCTACAATGAGCAGTTCTTC. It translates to CASSLGTSGQIRSYNEQFF.

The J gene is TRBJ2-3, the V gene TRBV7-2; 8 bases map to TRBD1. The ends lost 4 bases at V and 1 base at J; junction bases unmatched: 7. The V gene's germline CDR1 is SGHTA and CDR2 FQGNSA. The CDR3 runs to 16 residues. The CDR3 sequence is CASSSRQGWGTDTQYF. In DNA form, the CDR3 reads TGTGCCAGCAGCTCCAGACAGGGGTGGGGCACAGATACGCAGTATTTT.

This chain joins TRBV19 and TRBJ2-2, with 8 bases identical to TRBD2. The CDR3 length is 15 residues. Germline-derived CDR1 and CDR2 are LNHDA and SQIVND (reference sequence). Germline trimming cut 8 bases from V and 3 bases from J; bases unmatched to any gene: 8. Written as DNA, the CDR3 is TGTGCCAGTTTAGAAACTAGCGGTCACACCGGGGAGCTGTTTTTT. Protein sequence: CASLETSGHTGELFF.

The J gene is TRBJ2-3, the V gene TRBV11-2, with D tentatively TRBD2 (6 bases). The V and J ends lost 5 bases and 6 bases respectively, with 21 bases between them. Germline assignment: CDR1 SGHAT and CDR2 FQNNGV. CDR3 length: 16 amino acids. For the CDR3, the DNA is TGTGCCAGCAGCCCCCTCGGAGCGGGCGGTCCCGATACGCAGTATTTT. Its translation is CASSPLGAGGPDTQYF.

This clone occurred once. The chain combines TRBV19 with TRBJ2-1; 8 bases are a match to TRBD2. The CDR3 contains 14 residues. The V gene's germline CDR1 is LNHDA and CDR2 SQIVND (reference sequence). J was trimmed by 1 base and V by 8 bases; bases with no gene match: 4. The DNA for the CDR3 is TGTGCCAGTTTAGCGGGACCTTCCTACAATGAGCAGTTCTTC. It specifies CASLAGPSYNEQFF.

CDR3 residues: CASSLAGGTYNEQFF. The DNA of the CDR3 is TGTGCCAGCAGCTTAGCGGGAGGGACCTACAATGAGCAGTTCTTC. The genes are TRBV9 and TRBJ2-1, with 11 bases fitting TRBD2. CDR1 is SGDLS, CDR2 YYNGEE, per germline. V lost 4 bases to trimming and J lost 2 bases; unmatched junction nucleotides: 2. The CDR3 length is 15 residues.

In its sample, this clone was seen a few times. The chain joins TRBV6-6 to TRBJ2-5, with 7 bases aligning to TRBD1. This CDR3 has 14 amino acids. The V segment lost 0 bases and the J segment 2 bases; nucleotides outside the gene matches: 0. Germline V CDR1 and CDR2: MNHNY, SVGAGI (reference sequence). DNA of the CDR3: TGTGCCAGCAGTTACTCGGGACAGCAAGAGACCCAGTACTTC. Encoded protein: CASSYSGQQETQYF.

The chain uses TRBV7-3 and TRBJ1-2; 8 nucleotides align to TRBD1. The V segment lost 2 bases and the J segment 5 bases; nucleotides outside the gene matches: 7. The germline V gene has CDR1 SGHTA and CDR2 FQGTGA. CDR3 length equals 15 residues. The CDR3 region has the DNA TGTGCCAGCAGCTTAGACGGGACAGGAGGATATGGCTACACCTTC. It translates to CASSLDGTGGYGYTF.

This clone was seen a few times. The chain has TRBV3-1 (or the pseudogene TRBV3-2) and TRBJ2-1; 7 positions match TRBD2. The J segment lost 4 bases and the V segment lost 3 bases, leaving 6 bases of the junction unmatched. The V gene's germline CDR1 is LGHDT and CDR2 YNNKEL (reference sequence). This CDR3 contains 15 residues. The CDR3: CASSQGGGPYNEQFF. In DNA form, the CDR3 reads TGTGCCAGCAGCCAGGGGGGAGGGCCTTACAATGAGCAGTTCTTC.

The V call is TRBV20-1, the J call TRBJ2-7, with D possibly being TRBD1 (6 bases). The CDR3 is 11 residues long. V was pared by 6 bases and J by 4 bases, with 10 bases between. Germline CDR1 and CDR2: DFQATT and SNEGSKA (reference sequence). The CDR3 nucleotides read TGCAGTGCCAAAGGGGGTTACGAGCAGTACGTC. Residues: CSAKGGYEQYV.

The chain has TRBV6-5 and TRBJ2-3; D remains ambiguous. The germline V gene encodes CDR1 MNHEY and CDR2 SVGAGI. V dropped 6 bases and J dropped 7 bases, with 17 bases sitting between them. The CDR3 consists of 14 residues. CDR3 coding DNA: TGTGCCAGCAGACTACTCCTAGTGAGTAATACGCAGTATTTT. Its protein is CASRLLLVSNTQYF.

The CDR3 DNA is TGTGCCAGCAGTGAACGGGGATCCTATGGCTACACCTTC. It specifies CASSERGSYGYTF. The chain joins TRBV2 to TRBJ1-2; D not resolved. The germline V gene encodes CDR1 SNHLY and CDR2 FYNNEI. The CDR3 has 13 residues. Trimming shortened V by 2 bases and J by 4 bases, and 8 bases separated the two germline ends.

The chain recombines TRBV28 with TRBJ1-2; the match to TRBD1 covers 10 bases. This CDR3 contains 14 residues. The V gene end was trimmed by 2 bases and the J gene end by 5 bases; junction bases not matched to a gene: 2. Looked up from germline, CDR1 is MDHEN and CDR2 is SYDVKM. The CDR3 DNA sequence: TGTGCCAGCAGTTTAGGGACAGGGGTTTATGGCTACACCTTC. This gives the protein CASSLGTGVYGYTF.

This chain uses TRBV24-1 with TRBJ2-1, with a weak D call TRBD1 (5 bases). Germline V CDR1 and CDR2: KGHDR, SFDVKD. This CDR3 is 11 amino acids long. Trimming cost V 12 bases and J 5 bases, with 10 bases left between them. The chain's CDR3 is CASGQDNEQFF. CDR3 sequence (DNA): TGTGCCTCTGGACAAGACAATGAGCAGTTCTTC.

The CDR3 nucleotides read TGTGCCATCAGTGCTGGACAGGGTGGTACAGATACGCAGTATTTT. As protein: CAISAGQGGTDTQYF. V gene TRBV10-3 combines with J gene TRBJ2-3, with TRBD1 matching 8 bases. The CDR3 has 15 amino acids. Germline V gene sequence: CDR1 ENHRY, CDR2 SYGVKD. The junction had 6 bases not matched to a gene; V was cut back by 4 bases and J by 3 bases.

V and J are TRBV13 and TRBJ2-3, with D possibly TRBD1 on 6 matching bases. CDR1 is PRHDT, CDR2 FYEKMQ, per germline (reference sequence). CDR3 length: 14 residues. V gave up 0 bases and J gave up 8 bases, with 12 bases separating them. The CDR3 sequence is CASSLGDSKGTQYF. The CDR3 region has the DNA TGTGCCAGCAGCTTAGGGGACAGTAAAGGTACGCAGTATTTT.

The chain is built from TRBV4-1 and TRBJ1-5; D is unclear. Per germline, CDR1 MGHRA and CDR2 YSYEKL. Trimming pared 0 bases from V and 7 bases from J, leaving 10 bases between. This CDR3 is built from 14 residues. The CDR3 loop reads CASSQDKRGQPQHF. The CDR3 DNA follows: TGCGCCAGCAGCCAAGATAAAAGAGGGCAGCCCCAGCATTTT.